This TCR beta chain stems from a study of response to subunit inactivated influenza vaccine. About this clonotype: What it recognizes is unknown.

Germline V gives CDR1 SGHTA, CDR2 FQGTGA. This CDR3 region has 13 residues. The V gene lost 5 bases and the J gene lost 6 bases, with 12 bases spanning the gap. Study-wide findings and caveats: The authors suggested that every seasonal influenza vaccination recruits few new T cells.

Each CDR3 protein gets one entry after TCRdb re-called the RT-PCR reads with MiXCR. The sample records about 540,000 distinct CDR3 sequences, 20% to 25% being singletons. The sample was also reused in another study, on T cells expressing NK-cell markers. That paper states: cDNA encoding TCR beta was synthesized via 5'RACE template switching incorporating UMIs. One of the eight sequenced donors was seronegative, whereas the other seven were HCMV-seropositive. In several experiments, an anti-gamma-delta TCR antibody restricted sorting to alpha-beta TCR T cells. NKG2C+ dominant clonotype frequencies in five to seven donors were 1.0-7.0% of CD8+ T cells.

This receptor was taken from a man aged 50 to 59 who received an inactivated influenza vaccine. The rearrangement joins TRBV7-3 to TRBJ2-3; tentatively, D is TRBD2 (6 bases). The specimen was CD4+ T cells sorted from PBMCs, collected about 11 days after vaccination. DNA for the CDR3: TGTGCCAGCAGCCTAGACCGGGAGGATACGCAGTATTTT. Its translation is CASSLDREDTQYF.